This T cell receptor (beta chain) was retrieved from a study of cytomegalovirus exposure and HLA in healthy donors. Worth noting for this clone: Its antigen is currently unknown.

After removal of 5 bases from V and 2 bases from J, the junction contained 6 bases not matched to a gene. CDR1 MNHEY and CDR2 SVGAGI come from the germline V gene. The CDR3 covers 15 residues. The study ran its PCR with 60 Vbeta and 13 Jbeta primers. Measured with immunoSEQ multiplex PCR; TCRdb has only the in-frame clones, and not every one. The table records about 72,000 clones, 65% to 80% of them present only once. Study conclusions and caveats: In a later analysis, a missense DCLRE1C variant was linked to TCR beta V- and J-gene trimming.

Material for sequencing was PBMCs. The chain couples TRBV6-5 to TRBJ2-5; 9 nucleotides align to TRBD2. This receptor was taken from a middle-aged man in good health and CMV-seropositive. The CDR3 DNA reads TGTGCCAGCAGTGGGAGCGGGGGGACTCAAGAGACCCAGTACTTC. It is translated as CASSGSGGTQETQYF.